The source of this T cell receptor (beta chain) is a study of Graves' ophthalmopathy and Graves' hyperthyroidism. General observations from the study: Most clonotypes expanded in thyroid above 0.001 frequency were present in blood too. Sensitivity of under 71% and specificity of 72% to 80% were achieved by the model that predicted ophthalmopathy progression.

CDR1 and CDR2 from the germline V gene are SQVTM and ANQGSEA. CDR3 length: 9 residues. Fresh peripheral blood, about 10 ml, was the PBMC source. For repertoire sequencing, the TCR beta CDR3 regions were amplified from RNA transcripts. First-round RT-PCR used HTBI primers; second-round multiplex PCR followed. Each CDR3 protein is one row after TCRdb ran MiXCR on the multiplex PCR reads. The table records approximately 480,000 distinct CDR3 sequences, under 15% of them present only once. The table lists this clonotype with many counts. Its antigen is still unknown. At one of its ends the junction is not consistent with the germline gene, which may arise from a read error.

The origin of this receptor is a woman under 40 with Graves' ophthalmopathy. Material for sequencing was blood. The V call is TRBV29-1, the J call TRBJ2-5; the match to TRBD1 covers 8 bases. Here the CDR3 reads CSVGQGQGF. The CDR3, as DNA: TGCAGCGTCGGACAGGGCCAGGGCTTC.